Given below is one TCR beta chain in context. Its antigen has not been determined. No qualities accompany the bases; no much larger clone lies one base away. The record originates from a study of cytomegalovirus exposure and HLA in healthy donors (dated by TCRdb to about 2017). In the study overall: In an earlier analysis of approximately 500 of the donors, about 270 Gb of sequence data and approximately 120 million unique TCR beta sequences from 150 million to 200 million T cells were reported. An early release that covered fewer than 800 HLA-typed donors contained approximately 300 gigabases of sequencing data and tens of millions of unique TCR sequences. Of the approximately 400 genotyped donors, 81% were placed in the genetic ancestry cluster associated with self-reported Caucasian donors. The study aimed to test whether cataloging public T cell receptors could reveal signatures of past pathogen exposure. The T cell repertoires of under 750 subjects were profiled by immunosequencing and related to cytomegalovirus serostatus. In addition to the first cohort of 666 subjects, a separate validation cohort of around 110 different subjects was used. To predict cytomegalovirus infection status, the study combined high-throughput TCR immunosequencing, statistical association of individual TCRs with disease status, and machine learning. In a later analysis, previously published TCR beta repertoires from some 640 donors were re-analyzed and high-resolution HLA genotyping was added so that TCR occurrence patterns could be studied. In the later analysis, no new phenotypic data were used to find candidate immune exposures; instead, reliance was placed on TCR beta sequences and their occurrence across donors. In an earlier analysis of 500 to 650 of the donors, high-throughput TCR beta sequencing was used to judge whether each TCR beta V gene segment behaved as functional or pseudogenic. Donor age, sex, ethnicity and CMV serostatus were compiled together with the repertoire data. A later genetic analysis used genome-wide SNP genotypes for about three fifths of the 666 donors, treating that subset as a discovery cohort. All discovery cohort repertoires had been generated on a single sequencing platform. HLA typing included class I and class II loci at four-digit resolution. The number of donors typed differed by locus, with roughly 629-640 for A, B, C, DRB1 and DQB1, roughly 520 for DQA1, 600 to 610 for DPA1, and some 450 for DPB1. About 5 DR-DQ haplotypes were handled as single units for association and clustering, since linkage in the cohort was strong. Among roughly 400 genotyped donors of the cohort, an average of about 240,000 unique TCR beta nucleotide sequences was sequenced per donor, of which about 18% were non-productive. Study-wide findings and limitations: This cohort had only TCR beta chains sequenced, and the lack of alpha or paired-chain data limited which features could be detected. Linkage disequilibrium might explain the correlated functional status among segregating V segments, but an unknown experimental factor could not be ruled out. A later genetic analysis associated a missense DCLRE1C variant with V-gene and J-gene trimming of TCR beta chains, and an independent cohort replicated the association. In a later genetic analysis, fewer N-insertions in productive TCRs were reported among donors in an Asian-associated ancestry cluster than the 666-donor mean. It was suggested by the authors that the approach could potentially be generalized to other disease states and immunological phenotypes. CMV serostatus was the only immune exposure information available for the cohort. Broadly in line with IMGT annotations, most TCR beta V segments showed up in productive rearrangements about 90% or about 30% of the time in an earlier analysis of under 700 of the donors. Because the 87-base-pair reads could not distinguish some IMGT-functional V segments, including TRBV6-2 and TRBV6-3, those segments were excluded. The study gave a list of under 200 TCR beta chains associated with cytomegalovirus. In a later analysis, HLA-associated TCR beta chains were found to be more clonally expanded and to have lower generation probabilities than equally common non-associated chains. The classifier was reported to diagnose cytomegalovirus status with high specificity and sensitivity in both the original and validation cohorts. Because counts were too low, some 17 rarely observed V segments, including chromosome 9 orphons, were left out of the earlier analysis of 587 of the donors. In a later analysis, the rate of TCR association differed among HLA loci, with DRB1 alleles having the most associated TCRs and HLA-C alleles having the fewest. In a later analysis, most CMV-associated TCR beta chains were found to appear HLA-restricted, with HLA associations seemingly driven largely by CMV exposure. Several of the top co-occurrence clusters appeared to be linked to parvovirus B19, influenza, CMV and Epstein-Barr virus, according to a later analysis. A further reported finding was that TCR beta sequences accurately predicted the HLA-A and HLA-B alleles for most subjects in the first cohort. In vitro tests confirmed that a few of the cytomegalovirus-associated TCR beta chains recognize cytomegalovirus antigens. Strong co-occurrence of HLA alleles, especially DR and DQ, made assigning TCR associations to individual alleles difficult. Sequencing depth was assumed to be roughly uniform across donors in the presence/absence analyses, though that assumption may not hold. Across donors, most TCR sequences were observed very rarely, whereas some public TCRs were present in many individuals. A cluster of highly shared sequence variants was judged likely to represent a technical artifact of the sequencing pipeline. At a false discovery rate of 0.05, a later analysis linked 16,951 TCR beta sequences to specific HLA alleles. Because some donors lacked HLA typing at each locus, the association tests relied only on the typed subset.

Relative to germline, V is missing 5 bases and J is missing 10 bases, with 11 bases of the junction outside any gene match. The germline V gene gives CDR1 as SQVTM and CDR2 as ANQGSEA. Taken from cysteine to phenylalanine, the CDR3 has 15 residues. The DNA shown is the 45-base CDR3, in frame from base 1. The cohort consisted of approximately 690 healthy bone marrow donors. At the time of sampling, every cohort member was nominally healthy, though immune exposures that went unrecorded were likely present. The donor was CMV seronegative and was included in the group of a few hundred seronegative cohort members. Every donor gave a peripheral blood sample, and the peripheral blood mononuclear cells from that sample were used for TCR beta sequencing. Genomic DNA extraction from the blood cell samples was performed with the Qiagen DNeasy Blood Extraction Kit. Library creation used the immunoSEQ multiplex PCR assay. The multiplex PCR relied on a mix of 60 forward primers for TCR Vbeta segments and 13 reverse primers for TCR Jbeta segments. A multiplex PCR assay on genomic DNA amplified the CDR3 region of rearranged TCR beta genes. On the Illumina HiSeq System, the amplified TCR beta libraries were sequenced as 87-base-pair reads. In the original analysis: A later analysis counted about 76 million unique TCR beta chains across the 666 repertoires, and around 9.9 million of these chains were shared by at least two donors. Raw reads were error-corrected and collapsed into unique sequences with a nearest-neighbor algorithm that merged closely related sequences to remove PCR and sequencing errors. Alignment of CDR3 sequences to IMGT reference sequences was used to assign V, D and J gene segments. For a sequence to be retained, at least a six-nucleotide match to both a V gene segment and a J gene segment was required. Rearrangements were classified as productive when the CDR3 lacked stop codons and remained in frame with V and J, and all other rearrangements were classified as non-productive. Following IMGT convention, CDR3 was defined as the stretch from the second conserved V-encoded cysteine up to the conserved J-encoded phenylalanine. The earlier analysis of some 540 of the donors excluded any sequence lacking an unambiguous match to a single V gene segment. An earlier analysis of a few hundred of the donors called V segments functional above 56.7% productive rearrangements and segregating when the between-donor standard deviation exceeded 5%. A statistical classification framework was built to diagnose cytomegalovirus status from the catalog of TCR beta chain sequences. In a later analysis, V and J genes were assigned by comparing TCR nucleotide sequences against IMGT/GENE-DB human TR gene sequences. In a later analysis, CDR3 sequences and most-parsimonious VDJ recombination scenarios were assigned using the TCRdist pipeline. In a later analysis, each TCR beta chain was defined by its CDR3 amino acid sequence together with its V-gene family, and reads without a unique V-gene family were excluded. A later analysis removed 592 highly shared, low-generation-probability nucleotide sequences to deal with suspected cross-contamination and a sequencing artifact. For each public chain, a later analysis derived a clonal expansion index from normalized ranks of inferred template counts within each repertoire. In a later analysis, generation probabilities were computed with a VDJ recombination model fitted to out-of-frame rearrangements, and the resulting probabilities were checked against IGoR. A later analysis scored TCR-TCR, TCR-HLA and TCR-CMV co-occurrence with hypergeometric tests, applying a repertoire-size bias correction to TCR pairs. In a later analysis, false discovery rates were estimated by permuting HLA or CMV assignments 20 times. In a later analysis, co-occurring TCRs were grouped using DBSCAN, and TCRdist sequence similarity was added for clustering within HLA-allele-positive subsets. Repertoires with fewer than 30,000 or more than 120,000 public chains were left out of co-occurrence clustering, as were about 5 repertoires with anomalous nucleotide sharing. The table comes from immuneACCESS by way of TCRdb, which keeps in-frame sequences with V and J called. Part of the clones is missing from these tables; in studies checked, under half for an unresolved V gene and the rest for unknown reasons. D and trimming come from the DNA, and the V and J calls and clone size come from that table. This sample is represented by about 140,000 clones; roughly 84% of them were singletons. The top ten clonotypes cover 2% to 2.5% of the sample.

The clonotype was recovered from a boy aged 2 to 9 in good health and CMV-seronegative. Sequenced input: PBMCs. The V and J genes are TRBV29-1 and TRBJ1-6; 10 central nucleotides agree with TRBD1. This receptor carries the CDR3 CSVCSRGQGNSPLHF. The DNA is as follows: TGCAGCGTTTGCAGTAGGGGACAGGGGAACTCACCCCTCCACTTT.